Listed here are 2 T cell receptor beta chains from one sample, sequenced in a study of blood T cell repertoires in COVID-19 (TCRdb year 2020). The method behind the library was the immunoSEQ multiplex PCR assay. The source is immuneACCESS, and TCRdb retained only in-frame sequences with V and J called. Part of the clones is not carried over; for the studies checked, unresolved V genes explain less than half of this, and the remainder is unexplained. Counted in this sample were roughly 200,000 clones; around 87% of them appeared once. Of the sample, about 0.66% is held by the ten largest clones. Sequencing input: peripheral blood. The receptors were sampled from a man aged 50 or older with acute or convalescent COVID-19.

The chain employs TRBV30 and TRBJ2-7; no clear D. The CDR3 extends over 14 amino acids. Trimming removed 4 bases from V and 0 bases from J, with 13 bases in between. CDR1 GTSNPN and CDR2 SVGIG come from the germline V gene (reference sequence). For the CDR3, the DNA is TGTGCCTGGAAAACCCCCGAGATCTCCTACGAGCAGTACTTC. Encoded protein: CAWKTPEISYEQYF.

This clone occurred a few times. The gene calls are TRBV9 and TRBJ2-7; 7 bases match TRBD2. CDR1 and CDR2 from the germline V gene are SGDLS and YYNGEE. Germline trimming cut 3 bases from V and 6 bases from J; bases unmatched to any gene: 6. The CDR3 contains 13 residues. The CDR3 DNA follows: TGTGCCAGCAGCGCTGACGGGGAGGGCGAGCAGTACTTC. Its protein is CASSADGEGEQYF.